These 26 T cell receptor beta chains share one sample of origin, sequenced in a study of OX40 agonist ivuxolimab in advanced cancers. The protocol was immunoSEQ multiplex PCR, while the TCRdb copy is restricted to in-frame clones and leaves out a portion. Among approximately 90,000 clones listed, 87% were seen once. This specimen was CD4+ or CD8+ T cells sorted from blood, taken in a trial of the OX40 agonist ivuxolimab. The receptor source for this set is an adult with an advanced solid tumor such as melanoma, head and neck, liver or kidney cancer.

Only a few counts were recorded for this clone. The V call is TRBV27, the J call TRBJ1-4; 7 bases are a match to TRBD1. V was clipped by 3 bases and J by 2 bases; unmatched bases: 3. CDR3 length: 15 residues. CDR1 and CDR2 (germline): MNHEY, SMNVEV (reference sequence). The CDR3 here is CASSFRGRTNEKLFF. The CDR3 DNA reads TGTGCCAGCAGTTTTAGGGGGCGCACTAATGAAAAACTGTTTTTT.

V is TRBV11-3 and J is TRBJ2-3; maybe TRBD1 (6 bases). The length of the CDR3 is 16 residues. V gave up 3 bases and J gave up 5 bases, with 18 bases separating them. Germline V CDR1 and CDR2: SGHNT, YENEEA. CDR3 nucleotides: TGTGCCAGCAGCTTGGGTTGGGGGCCTGGTAGAGATACGCAGTATTTT. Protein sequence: CASSLGWGPGRDTQYF.

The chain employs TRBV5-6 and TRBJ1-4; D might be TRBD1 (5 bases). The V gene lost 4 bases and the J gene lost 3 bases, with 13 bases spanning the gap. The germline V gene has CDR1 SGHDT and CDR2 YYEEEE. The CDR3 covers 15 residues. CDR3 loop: CASSPGTAANEKLFF. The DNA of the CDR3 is TGTGCCAGCAGCCCAGGGACGGCTGCTAATGAAAAACTGTTTTTT.

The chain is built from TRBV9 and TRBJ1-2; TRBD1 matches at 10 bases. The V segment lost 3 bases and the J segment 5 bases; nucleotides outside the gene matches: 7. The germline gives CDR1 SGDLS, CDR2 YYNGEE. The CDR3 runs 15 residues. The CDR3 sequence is CASSDAGTGAYGYTF. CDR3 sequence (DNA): TGTGCCAGCAGCGACGCCGGGACAGGGGCTTATGGCTACACCTTC.

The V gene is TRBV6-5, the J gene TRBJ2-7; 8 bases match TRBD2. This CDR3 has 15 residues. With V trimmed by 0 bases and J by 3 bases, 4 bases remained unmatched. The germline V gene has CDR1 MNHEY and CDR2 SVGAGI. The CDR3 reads CASSYSYSGGYEQYF. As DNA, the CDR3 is TGTGCCAGCAGTTACTCCTACAGCGGGGGCTACGAGCAGTACTTC.

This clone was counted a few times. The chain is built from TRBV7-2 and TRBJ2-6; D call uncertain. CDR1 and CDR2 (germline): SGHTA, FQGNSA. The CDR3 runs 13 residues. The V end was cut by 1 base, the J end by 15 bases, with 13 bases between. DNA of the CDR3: TGTGCCAGCAGCTTAGATTGGACGGACGACCTGACTTTC. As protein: CASSLDWTDDLTF.

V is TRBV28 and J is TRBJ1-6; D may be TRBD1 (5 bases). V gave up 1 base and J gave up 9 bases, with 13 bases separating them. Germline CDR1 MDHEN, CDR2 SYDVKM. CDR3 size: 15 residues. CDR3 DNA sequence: TGTGCCAGCAGTTTATCGGACACTCTAGGTTCACCCCTCCACTTT. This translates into CASSLSDTLGSPLHF.

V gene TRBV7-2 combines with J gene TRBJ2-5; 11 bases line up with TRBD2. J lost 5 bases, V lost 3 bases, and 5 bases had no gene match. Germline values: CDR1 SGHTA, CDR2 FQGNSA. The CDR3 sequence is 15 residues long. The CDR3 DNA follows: TGTGCCAGCAGCTTTAGCGGGGGGGCCGGGGAGACCCAGTACTTC. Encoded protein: CASSFSGGAGETQYF.

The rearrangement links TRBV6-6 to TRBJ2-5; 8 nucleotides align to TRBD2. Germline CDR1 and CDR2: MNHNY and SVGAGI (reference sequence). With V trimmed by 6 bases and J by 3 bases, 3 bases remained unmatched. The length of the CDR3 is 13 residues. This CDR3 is CASSRGGEETQYF. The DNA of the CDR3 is TGTGCCAGCAGCCGGGGGGGCGAAGAGACCCAGTACTTC.

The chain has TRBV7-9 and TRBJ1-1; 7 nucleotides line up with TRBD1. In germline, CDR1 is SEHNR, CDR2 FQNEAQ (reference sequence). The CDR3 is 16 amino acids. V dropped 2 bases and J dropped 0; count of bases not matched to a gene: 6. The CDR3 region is CASSLPSGGLNTEAFF. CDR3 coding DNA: TGTGCCAGCAGCTTACCGTCAGGGGGTTTGAACACTGAAGCTTTCTTT.

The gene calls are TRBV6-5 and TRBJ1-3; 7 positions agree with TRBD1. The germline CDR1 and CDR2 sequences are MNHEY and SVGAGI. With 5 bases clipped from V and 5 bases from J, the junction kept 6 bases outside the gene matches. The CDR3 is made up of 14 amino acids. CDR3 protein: CASSGDRVRNTIYF. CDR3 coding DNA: TGTGCCAGCAGTGGGGACAGAGTCAGAAACACCATATATTTT.

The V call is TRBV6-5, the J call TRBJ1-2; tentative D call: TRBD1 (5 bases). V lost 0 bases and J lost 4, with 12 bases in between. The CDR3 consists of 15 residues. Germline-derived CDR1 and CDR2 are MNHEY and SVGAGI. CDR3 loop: CASSYSWDLTYGYTF. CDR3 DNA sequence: TGTGCCAGCAGTTACTCGTGGGACCTAACCTATGGCTACACCTTC.

CDR3 in DNA: TGTGCCAGCAGCCCATCGGGACACCTTCGCACAGATACGCAGTATTTT. Amino acids: CASSPSGHLRTDTQYF. The chain uses TRBV5-5 and TRBJ2-3; tentative D call: TRBD1 (6 bases). This CDR3 comprises 16 residues. V was cut by 4 bases and J by 1 base, with 16 bases left in between. Germline lookup yields CDR1 SGHKS and CDR2 YYEKEE (reference sequence).

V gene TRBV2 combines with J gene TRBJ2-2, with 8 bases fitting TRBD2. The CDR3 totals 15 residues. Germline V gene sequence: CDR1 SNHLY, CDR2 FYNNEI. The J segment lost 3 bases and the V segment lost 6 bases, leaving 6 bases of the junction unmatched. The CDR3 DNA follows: TGTGCCAGCAGACTTAGCGGGGTTGACACCGGGGAGCTGTTTTTT. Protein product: CASRLSGVDTGELFF.

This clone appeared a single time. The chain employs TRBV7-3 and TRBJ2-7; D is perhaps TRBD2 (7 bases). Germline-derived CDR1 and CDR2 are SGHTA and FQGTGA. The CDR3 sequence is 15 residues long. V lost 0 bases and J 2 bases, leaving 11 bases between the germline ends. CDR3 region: CASSLTAGATYEQYF. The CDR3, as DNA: TGTGCCAGCAGCTTAACGGCGGGGGCTACCTACGAGCAGTACTTC. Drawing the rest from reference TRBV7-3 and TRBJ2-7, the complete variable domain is GAGVSQTPSNKVTEKGKYVELRCDPISGHTALYWYRQSLGQGPEFLIYFQGTGAADDSGLPNDRFFAVRPEGSVSTLKIQRTERGDSAVYLCASSLTAGATYEQYFGPGTRLTVT.

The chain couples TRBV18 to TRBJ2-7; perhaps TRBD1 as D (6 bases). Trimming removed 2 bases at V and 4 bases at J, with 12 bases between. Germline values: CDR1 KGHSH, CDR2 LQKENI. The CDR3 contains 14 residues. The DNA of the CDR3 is TGTGCCAGCTCACCAGCAGGGGTTGTATACGAGCAGTACTTC. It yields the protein CASSPAGVVYEQYF.

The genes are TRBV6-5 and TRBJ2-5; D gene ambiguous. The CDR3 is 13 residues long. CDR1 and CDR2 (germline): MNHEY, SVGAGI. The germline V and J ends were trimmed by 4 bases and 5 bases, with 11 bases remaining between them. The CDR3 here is CASSSALQETQYF. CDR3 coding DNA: TGTGCCAGCAGTTCAGCCTTACAGGAGACCCAGTACTTC.

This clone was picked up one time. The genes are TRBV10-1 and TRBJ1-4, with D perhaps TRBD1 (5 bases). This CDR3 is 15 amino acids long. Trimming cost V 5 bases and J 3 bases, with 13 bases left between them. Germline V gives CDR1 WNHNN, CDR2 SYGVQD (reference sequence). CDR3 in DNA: TGCGCCAGCAGTCCCCGGGGGGTGGCTAATGAAAAACTGTTTTTT. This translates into CASSPRGVANEKLFF.

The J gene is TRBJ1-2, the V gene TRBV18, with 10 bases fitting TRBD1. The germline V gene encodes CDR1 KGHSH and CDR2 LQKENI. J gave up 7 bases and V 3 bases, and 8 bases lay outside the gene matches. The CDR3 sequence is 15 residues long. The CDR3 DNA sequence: TGTGCCAGCTCACCCGGGACAGGGGTTTCGTCTGGCTACACCTTC. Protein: CASSPGTGVSSGYTF.

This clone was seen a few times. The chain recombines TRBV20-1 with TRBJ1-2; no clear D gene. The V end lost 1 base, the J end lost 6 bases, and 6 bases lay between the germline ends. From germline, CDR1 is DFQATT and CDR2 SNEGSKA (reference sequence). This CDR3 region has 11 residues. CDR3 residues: CSARVLHGYTF. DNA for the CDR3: TGCAGTGCTAGAGTCCTGCATGGCTACACCTTC.

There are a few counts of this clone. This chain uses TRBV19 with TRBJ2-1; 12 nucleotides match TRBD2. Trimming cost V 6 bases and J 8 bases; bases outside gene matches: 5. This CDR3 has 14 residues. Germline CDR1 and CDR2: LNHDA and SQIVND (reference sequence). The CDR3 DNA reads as TGTGCCAGTAGGCTACTAGCGGGAGGTTATGAGCAGTTCTTC. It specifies CASRLLAGGYEQFF.

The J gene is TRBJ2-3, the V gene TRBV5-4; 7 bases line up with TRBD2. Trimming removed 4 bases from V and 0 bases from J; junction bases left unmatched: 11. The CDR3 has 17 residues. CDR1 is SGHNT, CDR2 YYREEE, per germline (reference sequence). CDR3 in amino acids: CASSLSGLSLSTDTQYF. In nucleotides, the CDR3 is TGTGCCAGCAGCCTTAGCGGGCTCTCACTTAGCACAGATACGCAGTATTTT.

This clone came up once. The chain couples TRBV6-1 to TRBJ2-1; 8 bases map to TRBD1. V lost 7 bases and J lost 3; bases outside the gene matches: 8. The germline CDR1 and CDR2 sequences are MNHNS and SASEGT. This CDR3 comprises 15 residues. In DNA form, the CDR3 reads TGTGCCAGCACCACGGACAGGGCTAACTACAATGAGCAGTTCTTC. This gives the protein CASTTDRANYNEQFF.

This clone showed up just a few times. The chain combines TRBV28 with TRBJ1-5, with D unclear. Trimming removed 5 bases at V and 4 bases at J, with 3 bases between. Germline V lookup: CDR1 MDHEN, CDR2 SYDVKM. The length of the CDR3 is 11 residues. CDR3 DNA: TGTGCCAGCAGTATTAATCAGCCCCAGCATTTT. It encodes CASSINQPQHF.

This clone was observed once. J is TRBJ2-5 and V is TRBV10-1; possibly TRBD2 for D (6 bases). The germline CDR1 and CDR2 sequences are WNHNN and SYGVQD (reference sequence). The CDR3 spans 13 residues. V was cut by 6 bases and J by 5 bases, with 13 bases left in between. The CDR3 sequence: CASSHLRGETQYF. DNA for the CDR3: TGCGCCAGCAGCCACCTCCGGGGGGAGACCCAGTACTTC.

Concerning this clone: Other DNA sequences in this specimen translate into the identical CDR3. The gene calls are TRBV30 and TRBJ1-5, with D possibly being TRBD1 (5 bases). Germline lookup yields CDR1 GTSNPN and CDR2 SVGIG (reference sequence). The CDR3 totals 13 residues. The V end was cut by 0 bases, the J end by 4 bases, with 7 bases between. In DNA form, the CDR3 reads TGTGCCTGGAGTGTACACAGGAATCAGCCCCAGCATTTT. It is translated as CAWSVHRNQPQHF.